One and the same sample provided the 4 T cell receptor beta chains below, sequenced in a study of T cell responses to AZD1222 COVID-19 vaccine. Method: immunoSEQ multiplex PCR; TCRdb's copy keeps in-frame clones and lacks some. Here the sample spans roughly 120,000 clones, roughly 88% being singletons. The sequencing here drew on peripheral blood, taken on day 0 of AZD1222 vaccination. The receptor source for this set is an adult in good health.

CDR3 protein: CATSLPGGPSYGYTF. The CDR3 DNA is TGTGCCACCTCCTTGCCGGGGGGACCCAGTTATGGCTACACCTTC. The gene calls are TRBV19 and TRBJ1-2; D is perhaps TRBD1 (5 bases). The CDR3 is 15 residues long. The V gene lost 10 bases and the J gene lost 5 bases, with 23 bases spanning the gap. Looked up from germline, CDR1 is LNHDA and CDR2 is SQIVND (reference sequence). Full variable domain (remainder filled in from reference TRBV19 and TRBJ1-2): DGGITQSPKYLFRKEGQNVTLSCEQNLNHDAMYWYRQDPGQGLRLIYYSQIVNDFQKGDIAEGYSVSREKKESFPLTVTSAQKNPTAFYLCATSLPGGPSYGYTFGSGTRLTVV.

CDR3 sequence: CASSQETSGRDTQYF. CDR3 in DNA: TGCGCCAGCAGCCAAGAGACTAGCGGGCGAGATACGCAGTATTTT. The chain has TRBV4-1 and TRBJ2-3, with TRBD2 matching over 10 bases. The CDR3 totals 15 residues. V dropped 0 bases and J dropped 5; count of bases not matched to a gene: 2. Germline V gene sequence: CDR1 MGHRA, CDR2 YSYEKL.

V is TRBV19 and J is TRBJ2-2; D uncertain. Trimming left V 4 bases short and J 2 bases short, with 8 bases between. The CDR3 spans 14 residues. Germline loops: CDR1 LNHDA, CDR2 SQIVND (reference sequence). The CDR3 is CASSKGRNTGELFF. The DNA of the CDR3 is TGTGCCAGTAGTAAGGGCAGAAACACCGGGGAGCTGTTTTTT.

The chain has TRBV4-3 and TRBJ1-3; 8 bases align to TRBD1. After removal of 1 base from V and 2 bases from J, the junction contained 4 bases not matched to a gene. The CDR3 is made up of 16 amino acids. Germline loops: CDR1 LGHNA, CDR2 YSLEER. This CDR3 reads CASSQGDRGPGNTIYF. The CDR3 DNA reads TGCGCCAGCAGCCAAGGTGACAGGGGTCCTGGAAACACCATATATTTT.